The clone carrying this T cell receptor (beta chain) was seen a handful of times. Its antigen is unidentified. The data derive from a study of T cells in Graves' hyperthyroidism and ophthalmopathy. Notes on the study in general: Median prediction lead before ophthalmopathy onset was about 6.5 months with the model. Also found in blood were most expanded thyroid clonotypes above 0.001.

V was pared by 5 bases and J by 4 bases, with 19 bases of the junction left unmatched. This CDR3 region has 18 residues. Germline V gives CDR1 LGHNA, CDR2 YNFKEQ. Across 18 months, stable Graves' hyperthyroidism was marked by no progression to ophthalmopathy. Amplification targeted TCR beta CDR3 regions from RNA transcripts. First-round RT-PCR targeting the TCR CDR3 was performed with the HTBI primer set. TCRdb recomputed calls from the multiplex PCR reads with MiXCR, one row per CDR3 protein. The sample records about 320,000 distinct CDR3 sequences, 16% being singletons. Sequenced sample: blood. The receptor comes from a man aged 25-45 years with Graves' hyperthyroidism. The gene calls are TRBV4-2 and TRBJ2-5; 7 positions match TRBD1. The CDR3 DNA reads TGTGCCAGCAGCTCCAAGCTTATTCTTAGGGGGCGAGGAGAGACCCAGTACTTC. Translating it yields CASSSKLILRGRGETQYF.